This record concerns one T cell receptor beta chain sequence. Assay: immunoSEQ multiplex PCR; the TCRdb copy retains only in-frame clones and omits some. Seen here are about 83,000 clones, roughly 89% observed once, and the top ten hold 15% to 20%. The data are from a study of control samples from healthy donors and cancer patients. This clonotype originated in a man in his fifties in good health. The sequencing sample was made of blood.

CDR3 in amino acids: CASSSRQLAKNIQYF. The CDR3 nucleotides read TGTGCCAGCAGCTCAAGACAGCTAGCCAAAAACATTCAGTACTTC. The rearrangement joins TRBV7-9 to TRBJ2-4, with TRBD1 as a possible D gene (5 bases). Trimming stripped 4 bases from V and 0 bases from J, with 10 bases between. The CDR3 has 15 amino acids. Germline loops: CDR1 SEHNR, CDR2 FQNEAQ (reference sequence).